Listed here are 15 T cell receptor beta chains from one sample, sequenced in a study of cytomegalovirus exposure and HLA in healthy donors. The PCR ran on 60 Vbeta and 13 Jbeta primers. TCRdb keeps only in-frame clones here, not all; method: immunoSEQ multiplex PCR. In the table there are under 75,000 clones, just over 85% of which are singletons. Material for sequencing was PBMCs. All receptors derive from a woman under 40 in good health and CMV-seronegative.

The CDR3 nucleotides are TGTGCCAGCAGCCCCCGACTAGCGGGAGTAGAGACCCAGTACTTC. Translated, it gives CASSPRLAGVETQYF. This chain links TRBV11-2 with TRBJ2-5, with TRBD2 identical over 12 bases. Per the germline V gene, CDR1 is SGHAT and CDR2 is FQNNGV. J gave up 4 bases and V 5 bases, and 5 bases lay outside the gene matches. The CDR3 sequence is 15 residues long. Based on the CDR3 plus reference TRBV11-2 and TRBJ2-5, the full variable domain is EAGVAQSPRYKIIEKRQSVAFWCNPISGHATLYWYQQILGQGPKLLIQFQNNGVVDDSQLPKDRFSAERLKGVDSTLKIQPAKLEDSAVYLCASSPRLAGVETQYFGPGTRLLVL.

J is TRBJ2-3 and V is TRBV6-5; 10 positions agree with TRBD1. The length of the CDR3 is 15 residues. Germline-derived CDR1 and CDR2 are MNHEY and SVGAGI. Trimming removed 7 bases from V and 2 bases from J; junction bases left unmatched: 6. The CDR3 here is CASKTGTGVTDTQYF. The CDR3, as DNA: TGTGCCAGCAAGACCGGGACAGGGGTCACAGATACGCAGTATTTT.

Concerning this clone: Other nucleotide sequences in the sample specify the same CDR3. This chain uses TRBV4-3 with TRBJ2-7, with TRBD2 matching over 13 bases. This CDR3 region has 17 residues. CDR1 is LGHNA and CDR2 is YSLEER in the germline V gene. The V and J ends lost 1 base and 3 bases, in that order; junction bases with no gene match: 6. As DNA, the CDR3 is TGCGCCAGCAGCCAAGCACTAGCGGGAGGGCCCTACTACGAGCAGTACTTC. Its translation is CASSQALAGGPYYEQYF.

The chain is built from TRBV7-2 and TRBJ1-2; 8 positions match TRBD1. The trim removed 3 bases at V and 2 bases at J, leaving 17 bases unmatched. Germline V gene lookup returns CDR1 SGHTA and CDR2 FQGNSA. This CDR3 is 19 amino acids long. The CDR3 bases are TGTGCCAGCAGCTTTCAAGCGTACGAGACAGGGGTTCCAAACTATGGCTACACCTTC. Residues: CASSFQAYETGVPNYGYTF. Based on the CDR3 plus reference TRBV7-2 and TRBJ1-2, the full variable domain is GAGVSQSPSNKVTEKGKDVELRCDPISGHTALYWYRQSLGQGLEFLIYFQGNSAPDKSGLPSDRFSAERTGGSVSTLTIQRTQQEDSAVYLCASSFQAYETGVPNYGYTFGSGTRLTVV.

The chain uses TRBV28 and TRBJ1-4; no reliable D call. The CDR3 is 15 residues long. The V end lost 5 bases, the J end lost 8 bases, and 18 bases lay between the germline ends. Germline values: CDR1 MDHEN, CDR2 SYDVKM. CDR3 loop: CASSLTWASKEKLFF. CDR3 sequence (DNA): TGTGCCAGCAGTCTAACATGGGCATCCAAGGAAAAACTGTTTTTT.

This chain joins TRBV25-1 and TRBJ2-7; 8 bases align to TRBD1. The germline V gene has CDR1 MGHDK and CDR2 SYGVNS. The J segment lost 2 bases and the V segment lost 6 bases, leaving 12 bases of the junction unmatched. This CDR3 contains 16 residues. The CDR3 here is CASRAPPGQETYEQYF. DNA of the CDR3: TGTGCCAGCAGAGCACCCCCGGGACAGGAGACCTACGAGCAGTACTTC.

The genes are TRBV13 and TRBJ2-3; D is possibly TRBD2 (6 bases). This CDR3 has 14 amino acids. From germline, CDR1 is PRHDT and CDR2 FYEKMQ (reference sequence). With 4 bases removed from V and 2 bases from J, the gap between germline ends came to 10 bases. The CDR3 sequence: CASSSGLNTDTQYF. The CDR3 DNA follows: TGTGCCAGCAGCTCGGGACTTAACACAGATACGCAGTATTTT.

J is TRBJ2-1 and V is TRBV14, with 12 bases that match TRBD2. Losses at the gene ends were 5 bases for V and 3 bases for J; bases not matched to a gene: 5. In germline, CDR1 is SGHDN, CDR2 FVKESK. The length of the CDR3 is 16 residues. The CDR3 nucleotides are TGTGCCAGCAGCAGACTAGCGGGAGCCGTCTACAATGAGCAGTTCTTC. Translation: CASSRLAGAVYNEQFF.

This clone was detected a few times. This chain uses TRBV29-1 with TRBJ2-7; 10 bases map to TRBD1. The ends lost 4 bases at V and 4 bases at J; junction bases unmatched: 13. CDR3 size: 16 residues. Germline lookup yields CDR1 SQVTM and CDR2 ANQGSEA. The CDR3 nucleotides are TGCAGCGTTGGGCCGGCCCCGGGACAGGGGCCGTACGAGCAGTACTTC. Amino acids: CSVGPAPGQGPYEQYF.

This chain joins TRBV9 and TRBJ1-4; D perhaps matches TRBD1 (6 bases). This CDR3 spans 16 amino acids. Germline CDR1 reads SGDLS; CDR2 reads YYNGEE. The V end lost 4 bases, the J end lost 8 bases, and 21 bases lay between the germline ends. Written as DNA, the CDR3 is TGTGCCAGCAGCTCGAGGGGGGGGCCTGGGCGCGAAAAACTGTTTTTT. It translates to CASSSRGGPGREKLFF.

The chain links TRBV13 to TRBJ2-7; D might be TRBD1 (7 bases). The CDR3 covers 13 residues. Trimming removed 5 bases at V and 2 bases at J, with 10 bases between. CDR1 is PRHDT, CDR2 FYEKMQ, per germline (reference sequence). DNA of the CDR3: TGTGCCAGCAGCCTCAGGGGGGCCTACGAGCAGTACTTC. It yields the protein CASSLRGAYEQYF. Filled out from reference TRBV13 and TRBJ2-7, the complete variable domain reads AAGVIQSPRHLIKEKRETATLKCYPIPRHDTVYWYQQGPGQDPQFLISFYEKMQSDKGSIPDRFSAQQFSDYHSELNMSSLELGDSALYFCASSLRGAYEQYFGPGTRLTVT.

The chain recombines TRBV19 with TRBJ2-1; 7 positions agree with TRBD2. Germline assignment: CDR1 LNHDA and CDR2 SQIVND (reference sequence). V dropped 5 bases and J dropped 4; count of bases not matched to a gene: 5. The CDR3 is made up of 14 amino acids. CDR3 bases: TGTGCCAGTAGTGCCACTAGCGCATACAATGAGCAGTTCTTC. It encodes CASSATSAYNEQFF. Full variable domain (missing parts from reference TRBV19 and TRBJ2-1): DGGITQSPKYLFRKEGQNVTLSCEQNLNHDAMYWYRQDPGQGLRLIYYSQIVNDFQKGDIAEGYSVSREKKESFPLTVTSAQKNPTAFYLCASSATSAYNEQFFGPGTRLTVL.

A few counts support this clone. The genes are TRBV6-1 and TRBJ2-7, with D perhaps matching TRBD1 (7 bases). CDR3 length equals 14 residues. Trimming left V 5 bases short and J 5 bases short, with 16 bases between. Germline loops: CDR1 MNHNS, CDR2 SASEGT. CDR3 residues: CASSSGGFLNEQYF. The CDR3 DNA sequence: TGTGCCAGCAGTTCAGGGGGGTTCCTGAACGAGCAGTACTTC.

The V gene is TRBV11-2, the J gene TRBJ2-3; TRBD2 agrees at 12 bases. Germline assignment: CDR1 SGHAT and CDR2 FQNNGV. The J segment lost 6 bases and the V segment lost 2 bases, leaving 6 bases of the junction unmatched. CDR3 size: 16 residues. The CDR3 loop is CASSLRASGRGDTQYF. The CDR3 DNA follows: TGTGCCAGCAGCTTAAGGGCTAGCGGGAGGGGGGATACGCAGTATTTT.

The chain employs TRBV6-1 and TRBJ1-1, with TRBD1 as a possible D gene (6 bases). The CDR3 is 13 amino acids. Between the trimmed V and J ends, which lost 5 bases and 6 bases, there was a span of 13 bases. CDR1 is MNHNS and CDR2 is SASEGT in the germline V gene. CDR3 nucleotides: TGTGCCAGCAGTCCCGCCAGGGGCGCTGAAGCTTTCTTT. Protein sequence: CASSPARGAEAFF.